Listed below are T cell receptor beta chains from one sample, sequenced in a study of human T cells and chemical hapten exposure. Via MiXCR, TCRdb re-called the reads, giving one row per CDR3 protein. The sample has more than 100,000 distinct CDR3 sequences; 8.5% are singletons. Specimen: whole blood. These receptors were collected from a human donor in good health. Some clones in this sample may be carry-over from other donors' samples. Both conserved end residues are part of each CDR3. Each record gives: V gene, clone size, D gene, J gene, CDR3 DNA, CDR3 protein. The D gene is left open where the match is weak. Clone size is not always given. Where it is, it says once, few, many or a class for expanded clones.

v_call: TRBV6-5
clone_size: many
d_call: -
j_call: TRBJ1-4
cdr3_nt: TGTGCCAGCAGTTCTCAGGGGCAGGCTAATGAAAAACTGTTTTTT
cdr3_aa: CASSSQGQANEKLFF

v_call: TRBV7-2
clone_size: many
d_call: TRBD1
j_call: TRBJ1-5
cdr3_nt: TGTGCCAGCAGCGCCCCGGGACAGGGAACTTATCAGCCCCAGCATTTT
cdr3_aa: CASSAPGQGTYQPQHF

v_call: TRBV4-3
clone_size: few
d_call: TRBD1
j_call: TRBJ2-7
cdr3_nt: TGCGCCAGCAGCCACGGACAGGGCTACGAGCAGTACTTC
cdr3_aa: CASSHGQGYEQYF

v_call: TRBV4-2
clone_size: many
d_call: TRBD1
j_call: TRBJ1-1
cdr3_nt: TGTGCCAGCAGCCAGGGACAGGGAAAGAACACTGAAGCTTTCTTT
cdr3_aa: CASSQGQGKNTEAFF

v_call: TRBV5-1
clone_size: -
d_call: -
j_call: TRBJ1-1
cdr3_nt: TGCGCCAGCAGCTTGGGCCAGGCGGCGCGAACTGAAGCTTTCTTT
cdr3_aa: CASSLGQAARTEAFF

v_call: TRBV20-1
clone_size: few
d_call: -
j_call: TRBJ2-1
cdr3_nt: TGCAGTGCCATCATGGACGATGAGCAGTTCTTC
cdr3_aa: CSAIMDDEQFF

v_call: TRBV7-8
clone_size: many
d_call: -
j_call: TRBJ2-1
cdr3_nt: TGTGCCAGCAGCTTCCGAGCTACTAAACCTGAGCAGTTCTTC
cdr3_aa: CASSFRATKPEQFF

v_call: TRBV5-1
clone_size: many
d_call: -
j_call: TRBJ1-1
cdr3_nt: TGCGCCAGCAGCTTGGAGGACATCTGGCCGAACACTGAAGCTTTCTTT
cdr3_aa: CASSLEDIWPNTEAFF

v_call: TRBV20-1
clone_size: -
d_call: -
j_call: TRBJ2-5
cdr3_nt: TGCAGTGCTAGAGGGGAAAGCCAACAAGAGACCCAGTACTTC
cdr3_aa: CSARGESQQETQYF

v_call: TRBV20-1
clone_size: -
d_call: TRBD1
j_call: TRBJ1-2
cdr3_nt: TGCAGTGCTAGGGGGGACAGGGGGCTTAACTATGGCTACACCTTC
cdr3_aa: CSARGDRGLNYGYTF

v_call: TRBV11-2
clone_size: -
d_call: TRBD1
j_call: TRBJ2-2
cdr3_nt: TGTGCCAGCAGGGCCGGGACAGGGGGCAACACCGGGGAGCTGTTTTTT
cdr3_aa: CASRAGTGGNTGELFF

v_call: TRBV29-1
clone_size: many
d_call: -
j_call: TRBJ2-1
cdr3_nt: TGCAGCGTTGGAGCGAATGAGCAGTTCTTC
cdr3_aa: CSVGANEQFF

v_call: TRBV5-1
clone_size: -
d_call: TRBD1
j_call: TRBJ2-7
cdr3_nt: TGCGCCAGCAGTTTTCAGCCCCAGGGGGCGGGGAAGGACGAGCAGTACTTC
cdr3_aa: CASSFQPQGAGKDEQYF

v_call: TRBV27
clone_size: -
d_call: TRBD2
j_call: TRBJ2-5
cdr3_nt: TGTGCCAGCAGTTTCAGGGCTAGCGGACAAGAGACCCAGTACTTC
cdr3_aa: CASSFRASGQETQYF

v_call: TRBV6-5
clone_size: many
d_call: TRBD1
j_call: TRBJ2-1
cdr3_nt: TGTGCCAGCAGCCGGGACAGGGACAATGAGCAGTTCTTC
cdr3_aa: CASSRDRDNEQFF

v_call: TRBV19
clone_size: -
d_call: -
j_call: TRBJ1-2
cdr3_nt: TGTGCCAGTAGTTCTTCCCTAGCCGGAGTGGAGGGCTACACCTTC
cdr3_aa: CASSSSLAGVEGYTF

v_call: TRBV29-1
clone_size: few
d_call: -
j_call: TRBJ1-2
cdr3_nt: TGCAGCGTTGAGGAGAGGACAGCTTCTAACTATGGCTACACCTTC
cdr3_aa: CSVEERTASNYGYTF

v_call: TRBV29-1
clone_size: few
d_call: -
j_call: TRBJ1-2
cdr3_nt: TGCAGCGTTGAAGTAGCAGGGGCTCGCCGTGGCTACACCTTC
cdr3_aa: CSVEVAGARRGYTF

v_call: TRBV5-1
clone_size: many
d_call: -
j_call: TRBJ2-5
cdr3_nt: TGCGCCAGCAGCTTGGAAAGGGAAAGGACCCAGTACTTC
cdr3_aa: CASSLERERTQYF

v_call: TRBV5-1
clone_size: -
d_call: -
j_call: TRBJ2-7
cdr3_nt: TGCGCCAGCAGCTGGACAGTTGCCTACGAGCAGTACTTC
cdr3_aa: CASSWTVAYEQYF

v_call: TRBV7-9
clone_size: many
d_call: -
j_call: TRBJ2-7
cdr3_nt: TGTGCCAGCAGCCGACAGTTGAGCTCCTACGAGCAGTACTTC
cdr3_aa: CASSRQLSSYEQYF

v_call: TRBV18
clone_size: many
d_call: -
j_call: TRBJ1-4
cdr3_nt: TGTGCCAGCTCAGCAGGGGTCCCAAAACTGTTTTTT
cdr3_aa: CASSAGVPKLFF

v_call: TRBV3-1
clone_size: -
d_call: -
j_call: TRBJ2-2
cdr3_nt: TGTGCCAGCAGACACCTCCTGGGGGCGGCCACCGGGGAGCTGTTTTTT
cdr3_aa: CASRHLLGAATGELFF

v_call: TRBV7-9
clone_size: -
d_call: -
j_call: TRBJ1-1
cdr3_nt: TGTGCCAGCAGCCTGGGGGGCAGTGAAGCTTTCTTT
cdr3_aa: CASSLGGSEAFF